This T cell receptor beta chain was identified in a study of T cell responses to AZD1222 COVID-19 vaccine. Overall study context: Pooling was applied to second doses at about 4 or about 12 weeks.

There are 14 residues in the CDR3. Germline V lookup: CDR1 LNHDA, CDR2 SQIVND (reference sequence). V lost 6 bases and J lost 7; bases outside the gene matches: 8. For this clone: Its antigen remains unknown.

The repertoire was sequenced with immunoSEQ multiplex PCR; TCRdb's copy has only in-frame clones and lacks some. The sample holds more than 150,000 clones, approximately 92% seen once. Study conclusions and caveats: Donors were chiefly white British, with a greater number of females, and clonal diversity was perhaps underestimated. A rise in Spike-specific TCR breadth and depth followed two AZD1222 doses.

The chain couples TRBV19 to TRBJ2-3; 9 bases are a match to TRBD1. The source is an adult in good health. The starting material was peripheral blood, obtained on day 0 of AZD1222 vaccination. CDR3 DNA sequence: TGTGCCAGTAGACCGGGACAGGGCAAAAATACGCAGTATTTT. Translation: CASRPGQGKNTQYF.